This TCR beta chain stems from a study of beta chain features in type 1 diabetes (dated by TCRdb to the late 2010s). In terms of the full investigation: Patients and healthy donors did not differ in mean age, gender distribution, total cell number or subset yield. Across all samples, 107,917,701 sorted cells were examined, and cell number per subset correlated strongly with RNA yield. Whereas all 30 or so donors provided naive and central memory subsets, regulatory and stem cell-like memory subsets were isolated from just 8 patients and roughly eight healthy donors. In the study, recently diagnosed type 1 diabetes patients and matched healthy donors were compared on the TCRB repertoires of their sorted circulating CD4+ T cell subsets.

The entire isolated RNA was reverse transcribed using the High Capacity cDNA Reverse Transcription Kit, and thus expressed TCRB transcripts were sequenced. Deep immunoSEQ sequencing was performed on naive, central memory and regulatory T cell samples, with an average of roughly 3.3 million total reads per sample. After sorted cells were lysed in RLT buffer, RNA was extracted with DNase-treated RNeasy Micro or Mini kits, with the choice depending on cell number. To prevent cross-contamination, every cell subset was processed on its own, while patient and healthy donor samples were processed together. Using the immunoSEQ multiplex PCR, TCRB sequences were amplified from cDNA into 87-bp fragments spanning the CDR3 region. Sequencing of the amplicons was done on the Illumina HiSeq platform. On the authors' methods: PCR bias was computationally corrected using synthetic template baselines, reads within Hamming distance 2 were collapsed, and singletons that could not be merged were discarded. Reads were aligned to IMGT to assign V, D and J genes, CDR3 length, and insertions or deletions at six rearrangement sites. Clonotype counts were normalized to sorted cell number within each subset before computing true diversity and Gini coefficients with the tcR R package. The overlap coefficient, calculated on TCRB nucleotide sequences, was used to measure repertoire sharing. Held by TCRdb, this immuneACCESS table contains in-frame sequences only and omits some clones. Under half of the omission traces to an unresolved V gene where checked; the cause of the rest is unknown. From that table come the V and J calls and clone size; the DNA was used to work out D and trimming. The sample yields under 300,000 clones; about 26% were counted once. Of the sample, more than 3% falls within the top ten clones.

What the research found in general, with its limitations: Shorter templates might be favored by PCR, yet because patient and control samples were amplified and corrected together, any such skew would affect both groups equally. Fewer insertions and more nucleotide deletions at VDJ recombination sites were observed in patients with type 1 diabetes, implying thymic rearrangement abnormalities. Because cDNA was sequenced instead of genomic DNA, highly expressing activated cells could be over-represented, though the groups showed no difference in activation or CD3 levels. The naive, central memory and regulatory TCRB repertoires appeared to resemble one another more closely among patients than among healthy donors. Type 1 diabetes patients showed a moderate but significant shortening of TCRB CDR3 length in all four CD4+ subsets. Because small numbers of individuals were included in the HLA sub-analyses, any influence of HLA type on TCRB rearrangement was left unresolved.

From each donor, a single peripheral blood sample of about 100 mL on average was drawn into heparinised tubes. Naive, central memory, regulatory and stem cell-like memory CD4+ T cells were sorted on a BD FACSAria II using a panel including CD45RO, CCR7, CD25, CD127, CD95 and CD27. A purity above 95% was achieved for all sorted populations. PBMCs were isolated immediately by Lymphoprep density gradient centrifugation and stained directly without culture. So that batch effects would be minimized, each experiment stained and sorted samples in pairs, pairing one healthy donor with one patient. As to this clone: What antigen it recognizes has not been identified. No quality values exist for individual bases; no much larger clone is one base distant.

For this chain, trimming is 2 bases at the V end and 5 bases at the J end, and the number of junction bases without a gene match is 1. Per the germline V gene, SNHLY is the CDR1 and FYNNEI is the CDR2. There are 14 amino acids in the CDR3, from cysteine to phenylalanine inclusive. This entry keeps only the CDR3 DNA: 42 bases, framed from base 1. The sequence was obtained from a man aged 30 to 45 in good health. The sample was central memory CD4+ T cells from blood. This sequence uses TRBV2 and TRBJ2-3, and 10 bases in between align with TRBD2. The CDR3 here reads CASSERLAGDTQYF. The DNA sequence reads TGTGCCAGCAGTGAACGACTAGCGGGAGATACGCAGTATTTT.